The 25 T cell receptor beta chains reported below all come from one sample, sequenced in a study of a mutant IDH1 vaccine in newly diagnosed glioma. No cognate antigen is known for these TCRs. Assay: immunoSEQ multiplex PCR; the TCRdb copy retains only in-frame clones and omits some. The sample holds tens of thousands of clones, about 87% seen once. The time point: week 23, last vaccination. Vaccinated patients received 300 ug of mutant IDH1 20-mer peptide per dose, with topical imiquimod. Sequences were derived from PBMCs, sampled from a glioma patient whose treatment included an IDH1 peptide vaccine. The receptors here all came from a man between 18 and 35 years old with glioma.

In its sample, this clone was seen once. This chain joins TRBV28 and TRBJ1-5; D gene ambiguous. The CDR3 has 17 amino acids. The germline V and J ends were trimmed by 2 bases and 2 bases, with 16 bases remaining between them. Germline V gene lookup returns CDR1 MDHEN and CDR2 SYDVKM. The CDR3 loop reads CASSLGQAIWGNQPQHF. As DNA, the CDR3 is TGTGCCAGCAGTTTAGGGCAGGCCATATGGGGCAATCAGCCCCAGCATTTT.

This chain connects TRBV29-1 to TRBJ1-2; 10 bases match TRBD1. Germline V gene sequence: CDR1 SQVTM, CDR2 ANQGSEA. The CDR3 has 12 residues. Trimming removed 6 bases from V and 5 bases from J; junction bases left unmatched: 3. The CDR3 reads CSVRTGGYGYTF. CDR3 nucleotide sequence: TGCAGCGTCCGGACAGGGGGATATGGCTACACCTTC. Full variable domain (missing parts from reference TRBV29-1 and TRBJ1-2): SAVISQKPSRDICQRGTSLTIQCQVDSQVTMMFWYRQQPGQSLTLIATANQGSEATYESGFVIDKFPISRPNLTFSTLTVSNMSPEDSSIYLCSVRTGGYGYTFGSGTRLTVV.

The chain couples TRBV5-8 to TRBJ2-2; D is possibly TRBD1 (5 bases). Trimming pared 7 bases from V and 2 bases from J, leaving 15 bases between. The CDR3 has 15 residues. Germline CDR1 and CDR2: SGHTS and YDEGEE. The CDR3 DNA follows: TGTGCCAGCCATACCGGACAACCAAACACCGGGGAGCTGTTTTTT. It codes for CASHTGQPNTGELFF.

The rearrangement joins TRBV7-6 to TRBJ1-1; TRBD1 is a possible D gene (6 bases). CDR1 and CDR2 (germline): SGHVS, FNYEAQ. This CDR3 has 13 residues. Between the trimmed V and J ends, which lost 6 bases and 0 bases, there was a span of 8 bases. The chain's CDR3 is CASRGGVNTEAFF. The CDR3 coding sequence is TGTGCCAGCAGAGGGGGGGTGAACACTGAAGCTTTCTTT.

The V call is TRBV14, the J call TRBJ2-1; 7 bases align to TRBD2. The J segment lost 4 bases and the V segment lost 4 bases, leaving 10 bases of the junction unmatched. CDR3 length: 16 residues. CDR1 SGHDN and CDR2 FVKESK come from the germline V gene. Written as DNA, the CDR3 is TGTGCCAGCAGCCTCTTAGCGGGCCCTCCATACAATGAGCAGTTCTTC. Its protein product is CASSLLAGPPYNEQFF.

The J gene is TRBJ1-5, the V gene TRBV7-2; 7 bases match TRBD1. CDR3 size: 17 residues. Per the germline V gene, CDR1 is SGHTA and CDR2 is FQGNSA. V dropped 6 bases and J dropped 3; count of bases not matched to a gene: 14. The CDR3 spells CASSPTGTGASNQPQHF. The CDR3 DNA sequence: TGTGCCAGCAGTCCCACTGGAACAGGGGCCTCCAATCAGCCCCAGCATTTT.

CDR3 amino acids: CASSLMTGGLGGNTIYF. The CDR3, as DNA: TGTGCCAGCAGCTTAATGACAGGGGGCCTTGGGGGCAACACCATATATTTT. The gene calls are TRBV7-9 and TRBJ1-3, with 10 positions matching TRBD1. J gave up 7 bases and V 2 bases, and 11 bases lay outside the gene matches. Germline V gives CDR1 SEHNR, CDR2 FQNEAQ (reference sequence). The CDR3 is 17 residues long.

The V gene is TRBV19, the J gene TRBJ1-5; no clear D. The CDR3 contains 13 residues. V dropped 0 bases and J dropped 5 bases, with 5 bases sitting between them. Per germline, CDR1 LNHDA and CDR2 SQIVND (reference sequence). DNA of the CDR3: TGTGCCAGTAGTATAGATCGGGATCAGCCCCAGCATTTT. This codes for CASSIDRDQPQHF.

The CDR3 loop reads CAWSVHSRGLGDTEAFF. The CDR3 DNA sequence: TGTGCCTGGAGTGTACATTCGCGAGGGTTAGGAGACACTGAAGCTTTCTTT. The chain combines TRBV30 with TRBJ1-1, with D unclear. Germline CDR1 and CDR2: GTSNPN and SVGIG (reference sequence). V lost 0 bases, J lost 3 bases, and 20 bases lay in between. The CDR3 has 17 residues.

The chain combines TRBV7-9 with TRBJ2-7; no firm D call. Looked up from germline, CDR1 is SEHNR and CDR2 is FQNEAQ (reference sequence). V was pared by 2 bases and J by 4 bases, with 6 bases between. This CDR3 region has 12 residues. The DNA for the CDR3 is TGTGCCAGCAGCTTAATGGTTTACGAGCAGTACTTC. Residues: CASSLMVYEQYF. Drawing the rest from reference TRBV7-9 and TRBJ2-7, the complete variable domain is DTGVSQNPRHKITKRGQNVTFRCDPISEHNRLYWYRQTLGQGPEFLTYFQNEAQLEKSRLLSDRFSAERPKGSFSTLEIQRTEQGDSAMYLCASSLMVYEQYFGPGTRLTVT.

This clone appeared once. The J gene is TRBJ1-5, the V gene TRBV4-3; weak D call: TRBD1 (5 bases). The CDR3 spans 13 residues. V lost 3 bases, J lost 4 bases, and 7 bases lay in between. Per the germline V gene, CDR1 is LGHNA and CDR2 is YSLEER. The CDR3 bases are TGCGCCAGCAGCCAGACAGTAAATCAGCCCCAGCATTTT. As protein: CASSQTVNQPQHF.

This chain links TRBV4-3 with TRBJ1-1; the D gene is possibly TRBD1 (5 bases). The V gene's germline CDR1 is LGHNA and CDR2 YSLEER. The CDR3 loop spans 13 amino acids. V was cut by 4 bases and J by 1 base, with 7 bases left in between. The CDR3 loop reads CASSRGQNTEAFF. In nucleotides, the CDR3 is TGCGCCAGCAGCCGTGGACAGAACACTGAAGCTTTCTTT.

V gene TRBV5-1 combines with J gene TRBJ1-4; D may be TRBD1 (6 bases). The germline V gene has CDR1 SGHRS and CDR2 YFSETQ. This CDR3 region has 17 residues. The germline V and J ends were trimmed by 2 bases and 0 bases, with 14 bases remaining between them. The CDR3 DNA reads as TGCGCCAGCAGCTTAGGCAGGGGTGGAGCAACTAATGAAAAACTGTTTTTT. This gives the protein CASSLGRGGATNEKLFF.

The rearrangement uses TRBV7-9 and TRBJ1-2; D gene uncertain. This CDR3 is 12 amino acids long. Germline V gene data show CDR1 as SEHNR and CDR2 as FQNEAQ (reference sequence). Trimming took 5 bases from V and 7 from J, leaving 11 bases between them. CDR3 in DNA: TGTGCCAGCAGCCCCGGACCTGCTGGCTACACCTTC. Its translation is CASSPGPAGYTF.

The V call is TRBV5-8, the J call TRBJ1-1; D remains ambiguous. There are 14 residues in the CDR3. Between the trimmed V and J ends, which lost 0 bases and 5 bases, there was a span of 11 bases. Germline loops: CDR1 SGHTS, CDR2 YDEGEE. The CDR3 DNA follows: TGTGCCAGCAGCTTGGGGGATTTGAGGACTGAAGCTTTCTTT. It codes for CASSLGDLRTEAFF. Full variable domain (rest looked up from reference TRBV5-8 and TRBJ1-1): EAGVTQSPTHLIKTRGQQATLRCSPISGHTSVYWYQQALGLGLQFLLWYDEGEERNRGNFPPRFSGRQFPNYSSELNVNALELEDSALYLCASSLGDLRTEAFFGQGTRLTVV.

This clone was recorded only once. This chain connects TRBV13 to TRBJ2-5, with 7 bases lining up with TRBD2. Germline CDR1 and CDR2: PRHDT and FYEKMQ (reference sequence). V gave up 5 bases and J gave up 1 base; unmatched junction bases: 7. This CDR3 is 15 amino acids long. This chain's CDR3 is CASSPQRGLQETQYF. CDR3 nucleotides: TGTGCCAGCAGCCCACAGCGGGGACTCCAAGAGACCCAGTACTTC.

As for this clone: Mismatch with germline at one junction end may stem from a read error. The V and J genes are TRBV27 and TRBJ2-1, with unresolved D. The V gene's germline CDR1 is MNHEY and CDR2 SMNVEV (reference sequence). The CDR3 has 13 amino acids. The CDR3 sequence: CASSLWANNEQFF. The CDR3 DNA sequence: TGTGCCAGCAGCTTATGGGCCAACAATGAGCAGTTCTTC.

This clone was picked up one time. The chain uses TRBV2 and TRBJ2-4, with a tentative D call TRBD1 (6 bases). The germline V and J ends were trimmed by 3 bases and 10 bases, with 16 bases remaining between them. The CDR3 has 14 amino acids. Germline V gene data show CDR1 as SNHLY and CDR2 as FYNNEI. CDR3 sequence (DNA): TGTGCCAGCAGTGAGAAATCCGGGACACCAATTCAGTACTTC. Encoded protein: CASSEKSGTPIQYF. Full variable domain (outside the CDR3, taken from reference TRBV2 and TRBJ2-4): EPEVTQTPSHQVTQMGQEVILRCVPISNHLYFYWYRQILGQKVEFLVSFYNNEISEKSEIFDDQFSVERPDGSNFTLKIRSTKLEDSAMYFCASSEKSGTPIQYFGAGTRLSVL.

This chain uses TRBV27 with TRBJ1-1; 8 nucleotides line up with TRBD1. CDR1 and CDR2 from the germline V gene are MNHEY and SMNVEV (reference sequence). This CDR3 has 13 amino acids. The ends lost 5 bases at V and 5 bases at J; junction bases unmatched: 4. The CDR3 sequence: CASSPGGLTEAFF. The CDR3 DNA reads TGTGCCAGCAGTCCAGGGGGCCTGACTGAAGCTTTCTTT.

This clone was found a few times. The chain uses TRBV6-5 and TRBJ1-2; a possible D gene is TRBD1 (6 bases). Deletions cut 10 bases from V and 8 bases from J, with 14 bases between. The CDR3 sequence is 11 residues long. From germline, CDR1 is MNHEY and CDR2 SVGAGI. The DNA for the CDR3 is TGTGCCACCCAACAGGGTACGGGCTACACCTTC. It translates to CATQQGTGYTF.

Here the CDR3 reads CASQERSTDTQYF. The CDR3 region has the DNA TGTGCCTCCCAGGAGAGGAGCACAGATACGCAGTATTTT. The chain joins TRBV7-6 to TRBJ2-3, with D unclear. The germline V gene encodes CDR1 SGHVS and CDR2 FNYEAQ. The CDR3 spans 13 residues. Trimming removed 11 bases at V and 0 bases at J, with 12 bases between. The full variable domain, with the rest looked up from reference TRBV7-6 and TRBJ2-3, is GAGVSQSPRYKVTKRGQDVALRCDPISGHVSLYWYRQALGQGPEFLTYFNYEAQQDKSGLPNDRFSAERPEGSISTLTIQRTEQRDSAMYRCASQERSTDTQYFGPGTRLTVL.

The chain uses TRBV6-6 and TRBJ1-2, with D unclear. CDR1 is MNHNY, CDR2 SVGAGI, per germline (reference sequence). V lost 2 bases and J 6 bases, leaving 7 bases between the germline ends. The CDR3 is 12 amino acids. The CDR3 sequence is CASSYLGDGYTF. The CDR3 bases are TGTGCCAGCAGTTACCTGGGAGATGGCTACACCTTC.

The V and J genes are TRBV5-1 and TRBJ1-3; D perhaps matches TRBD1 (5 bases). The ends were cut back, 4 bases at V and 0 bases at J, with 14 bases in the middle. Germline CDR1 is SGHRS and CDR2 is YFSETQ. CDR3 size: 16 residues. The chain's CDR3 is CASSPQPGLSGNTIYF. The DNA of the CDR3 is TGCGCCAGCAGCCCCCAGCCGGGACTCTCTGGAAACACCATATATTTT. Filled out from reference TRBV5-1 and TRBJ1-3, the complete variable domain reads KAGVTQTPRYLIKTRGQQVTLSCSPISGHRSVSWYQQTPGQGLQFLFEYFSETQRNKGNFPGRFSGRQFSNSRSEMNVSTLELGDSALYLCASSPQPGLSGNTIYFGEGSWLTVV.

CDR3 sequence: CASSPQGAYEQYF. Written as DNA, the CDR3 is TGTGCCAGCAGCCCTCAGGGGGCCTACGAGCAGTACTTC. The chain uses TRBV9 and TRBJ2-5; 7 positions match TRBD1. The J call may be faulty, since TRBJ2-7 better matches the DNA end. The CDR3 has 13 residues. Germline values: CDR1 SGDLS, CDR2 YYNGEE.

The V and J genes are TRBV12-5 and TRBJ1-5, with a possible D match to TRBD1 (5 bases). The CDR3 sequence is 17 residues long. The V end was cut by 0 bases, the J end by 0 bases, with 12 bases between. Germline V CDR1 and CDR2: LGHNT, FRNRAP. CDR3 DNA: TGTGCTAGTGGTTTGGTAGTTCAGGGCCGTAGCAATCAGCCCCAGCATTTT. This translates into CASGLVVQGRSNQPQHF.